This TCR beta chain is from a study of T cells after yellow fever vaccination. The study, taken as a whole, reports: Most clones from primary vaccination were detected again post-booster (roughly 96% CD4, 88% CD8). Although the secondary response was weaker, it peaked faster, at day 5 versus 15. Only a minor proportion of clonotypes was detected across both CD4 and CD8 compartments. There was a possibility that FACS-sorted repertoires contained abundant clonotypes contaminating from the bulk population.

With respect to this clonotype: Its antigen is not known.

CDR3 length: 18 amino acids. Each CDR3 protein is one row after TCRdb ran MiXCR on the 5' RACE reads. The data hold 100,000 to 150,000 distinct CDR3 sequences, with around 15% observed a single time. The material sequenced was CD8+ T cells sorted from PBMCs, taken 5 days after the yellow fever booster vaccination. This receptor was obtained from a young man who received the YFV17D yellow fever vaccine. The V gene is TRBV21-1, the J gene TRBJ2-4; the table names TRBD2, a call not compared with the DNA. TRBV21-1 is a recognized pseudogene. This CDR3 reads CASSTRETALLAKNIQYF. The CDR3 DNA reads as TGTGCCAGCAGCACGAGGGAAACAGCACTTCTAGCCAAAAACATTCAGTACTTC.